This T cell receptor beta chain was identified during a study of PD-L1 blockade in urothelial cancer. Study context: Patients' histories included 0 to 3 prior chemotherapy regimens. Analysis of the blood was performed 3 weeks (second dose) and 6 weeks after treatment start.

TCRdb's table, derived via immunoSEQ multiplex PCR, lists solely in-frame clones and lacks some. The data hold tens of thousands of clones, with 86% observed a single time. Time point specified: pretreatment peripheral blood. Each patient's cancer was a locally advanced or metastatic urothelial carcinoma. Sequences were derived from PBMCs, sampled around atezolizumab (anti-PD-L1) treatment. This clonotype was sampled from a man between 60 and 70 years old with urothelial cancer.

The CDR3 spells CATTSGATNEKLFF. The CDR3 DNA sequence: TGTGCCACCACCTCGGGGGCAACTAATGAAAAACTGTTTTTT. This chain links TRBV15 with TRBJ1-4; D perhaps matches TRBD1 (5 bases). Trimming shortened V by 7 bases and J by 0 bases, and 9 bases separated the two germline ends. CDR3 length: 14 residues. Looked up from germline, CDR1 is LNHNV and CDR2 is YYDKDF (reference sequence).